The 32 T cell receptor beta chains below all came from one sample that was sequenced in a study of cytomegalovirus exposure and HLA in healthy donors. Amplification used 60 Vbeta primers and 13 Jbeta primers. TCRdb's table, derived via immunoSEQ multiplex PCR, lists solely in-frame clones and lacks some. The table lists around 100,000 clones, around 70% of them singletons. The sequencing input was PBMCs. The receptors originated from a man in his thirties or forties in good health and CMV-seropositive.

The genes are TRBV27 and TRBJ1-2; maybe TRBD1 (5 bases). The CDR3 loop spans 13 amino acids. From germline, CDR1 is MNHEY and CDR2 SMNVEV (reference sequence). Trimming pared 5 bases from V and 3 bases from J, leaving 10 bases between. This CDR3 is CASSLTGHYGYTF. The CDR3 nucleotides are TGTGCCAGCAGTCTTACAGGACACTATGGCTACACCTTC.

The CDR3 spells CASSGPDQQGPSTDTQYF. CDR3 nucleotide sequence: TGTGCCAGCAGCGGCCCGGACCAACAGGGTCCTAGCACAGATACGCAGTATTTT. The chain combines TRBV27 with TRBJ2-3; D possibly corresponds to TRBD1 (6 bases). Germline assignment: CDR1 MNHEY and CDR2 SMNVEV (reference sequence). The CDR3 totals 18 residues. V lost 6 bases and J lost 0, with 22 bases in between.

This clone was observed a handful of times. V is TRBV27 and J is TRBJ2-3, with 10 bases lining up with TRBD1. Germline V gene lookup returns CDR1 MNHEY and CDR2 SMNVEV (reference sequence). With V trimmed by 3 bases and J by 2 bases, 11 bases remained unmatched. This CDR3 is built from 18 residues. Here the CDR3 reads CASSFLRQGAEDTDTQYF. Written as DNA, the CDR3 is TGTGCCAGCAGTTTTTTGCGACAGGGGGCGGAAGACACAGATACGCAGTATTTT.

The rearrangement joins TRBV5-4 to TRBJ2-5; maybe TRBD1 (5 bases). Trimming removed 2 bases from V and 5 bases from J, with 16 bases in between. The CDR3 has 15 residues. Germline CDR1 reads SGHNT; CDR2 reads YYREEE (reference sequence). The CDR3 here is CASSFEDKVRETQYF. For the CDR3, the DNA is TGTGCCAGCAGCTTCGAGGACAAAGTTCGGGAGACCCAGTACTTC.

The chain employs TRBV6-1 and TRBJ2-3, with D possibly TRBD1 on 5 matching bases. Germline V gene data show CDR1 as MNHNS and CDR2 as SASEGT. V shed 4 bases and J shed 4 bases, with 12 bases lying between them. There are 14 residues in the CDR3. Written as DNA, the CDR3 is TGTGCCAGCAGTGCAGGGTTTCAGGCAGATACGCAGTATTTT. This sequence encodes CASSAGFQADTQYF.

The chain employs TRBV28 and TRBJ2-3; D perhaps matches TRBD2 (6 bases). Trimming removed 3 bases from V and 4 bases from J, with 14 bases in between. The CDR3 is 15 residues long. Germline V lookup: CDR1 MDHEN, CDR2 SYDVKM. The CDR3 DNA follows: TGTGCCAGCAGTTTGGGGGGTTTGATGGCAGATACGCAGTATTTT. Protein product: CASSLGGLMADTQYF. The entire variable domain, with the rest obtained from reference TRBV28 and TRBJ2-3, is as follows: DVKVTQSSRYLVKRTGEKVFLECVQDMDHENMFWYRQDPGLGLRLIYFSYDVKMKEKGDIPEGYSVSREKKERFSLILESASTNQTSMYLCASSLGGLMADTQYFGPGTRLTVL.

This chain links TRBV9 with TRBJ2-1; 11 nucleotides align to TRBD2. The J segment lost 7 bases and the V segment lost 4 bases, leaving 7 bases of the junction unmatched. The CDR3 length is 15 residues. Germline assignment: CDR1 SGDLS and CDR2 YYNGEE. The CDR3 bases are TGTGCCAGCAGCAGGGGGGGACTAGCGGCGAATGAGCAGTTCTTC. It encodes CASSRGGLAANEQFF.

This sequence joins TRBV29-1 and TRBJ2-1; D possibly corresponds to TRBD1 (6 bases). The CDR3 extends over 14 amino acids. V was shortened by 6 bases and J by 8 bases, with 20 bases between the two germline ends. From germline, CDR1 is SQVTM and CDR2 ANQGSEA. CDR3: CSVCLGTGNYEQFF. The CDR3 region has the DNA TGCAGCGTCTGTCTAGGCACAGGGAATTATGAGCAGTTCTTC.

The chain recombines TRBV5-1 with TRBJ1-1; 7 bases match TRBD1. V gave up 4 bases and J gave up 10 bases; unmatched junction bases: 13. This CDR3 comprises 14 residues. The germline CDR1 and CDR2 sequences are SGHRS and YFSETQ. CDR3 nucleotide sequence: TGCGCCAGCAGCCTTGAAGCAGGGGGTCGGGGAGCTTTCTTT. Translating gives CASSLEAGGRGAFF.

The gene calls are TRBV6-5 and TRBJ1-1; D is undetermined. The V gene's germline CDR1 is MNHEY and CDR2 SVGAGI. This CDR3 is 13 amino acids long. Trimming left V 2 bases short and J 1 base short, with 5 bases between. In DNA form, the CDR3 reads TGTGCCAGCAGTTACCTACCGAACACTGAAGCTTTCTTT. Amino acids: CASSYLPNTEAFF.

The chain uses TRBV6-6 and TRBJ1-2; possibly TRBD1 for D (6 bases). The V and J ends lost 8 bases and 2 bases respectively, with 15 bases between them. Germline assignment: CDR1 MNHNY and CDR2 SVGAGI (reference sequence). The CDR3 consists of 14 residues. The CDR3 protein is CASRGPGGNYGYTF. CDR3 in DNA: TGTGCCAGCCGGGGGCCGGGAGGAAACTATGGCTACACCTTC.

The chain employs TRBV11-3 and TRBJ2-5, with a possible D match to TRBD2 (5 bases). Germline V gene lookup returns CDR1 SGHNT and CDR2 YENEEA. The V gene lost 7 bases and the J gene lost 4 bases, with 19 bases spanning the gap. This CDR3 spans 15 amino acids. The CDR3 region has the DNA TGTGCCAGCACCCCCGCCCGAGGGTCAGGAGAGACCCAGTACTTC. Protein sequence: CASTPARGSGETQYF.

This chain connects TRBV5-1 to TRBJ2-2; 7 nucleotides line up with TRBD1. V lost 8 bases, J lost 0 bases, and 7 bases stayed unmatched. The germline gives CDR1 SGHRS, CDR2 YFSETQ. This CDR3 has 15 residues. Here the CDR3 reads CASRGQRTNTGELFF. The CDR3 DNA reads TGCGCCAGTAGGGGACAGAGAACGAACACCGGGGAGCTGTTTTTT.

The chain recombines TRBV7-2 with TRBJ2-1, with 8 nucleotides matching TRBD1. V shed 4 bases, J shed 14 bases, and the junction held 7 bases outside the gene matches. The CDR3 contains 12 residues. Germline assignment: CDR1 SGHTA and CDR2 FQGNSA. CDR3: CASSSTGGREFF. Written as DNA, the CDR3 is TGTGCCAGCAGCTCTACAGGGGGAAGGGAGTTCTTC.

A few counts support this clone. The chain combines TRBV7-9 with TRBJ1-6; 7 bases are shared with TRBD1. The germline V gene has CDR1 SEHNR and CDR2 FQNEAQ (reference sequence). The trim removed 5 bases at V and 12 bases at J, leaving 10 bases unmatched. CDR3 length: 14 amino acids. CDR3: CASSPWDSPRPLHF. The CDR3 nucleotides are TGTGCCAGCAGCCCATGGGACAGCCCTAGACCCCTCCACTTT.

The chain employs TRBV4-3 and TRBJ1-3; no clear D. Trimming stripped 1 base from V and 8 bases from J, with 12 bases between. The CDR3 runs 14 residues. CDR1 LGHNA and CDR2 YSLEER come from the germline V gene. The chain's CDR3 is CASSQGLRLDTIYF. In DNA form, the CDR3 reads TGCGCCAGCAGCCAAGGTCTGCGATTGGACACCATATATTTT.

The V gene is TRBV18, the J gene TRBJ1-1; TRBD1 agrees at 10 bases. The CDR3 contains 18 residues. The trim removed 0 bases at V and 1 base at J, leaving 8 bases unmatched. Germline CDR1 and CDR2: KGHSH and LQKENI. The CDR3 DNA follows: TGTGCCAGCTCACCACCGGGACAGGGGTTTGGAGGGAACACTGAAGCTTTCTTT. It codes for CASSPPGQGFGGNTEAFF.

The V and J genes are TRBV2 and TRBJ1-4; D is perhaps TRBD1 (6 bases). This CDR3 region has 16 residues. The V gene lost 7 bases and the J gene lost 0 bases, with 15 bases spanning the gap. Germline CDR1 is SNHLY and CDR2 is FYNNEI. The CDR3, as DNA: TGTGCCAGCATTATGCAGGGGTTTGCAACTAATGAAAAACTGTTTTTT. Protein sequence: CASIMQGFATNEKLFF.

The CDR3 protein is CSGRDRAGEKLFF. In DNA, the CDR3 is TGCAGCGGAAGGGACAGGGCGGGGGAAAAACTGTTTTTT. The chain employs TRBV29-1 and TRBJ1-4; 9 bases are a match to TRBD1. V shed 7 bases, J shed 8 bases, and the junction held 8 bases outside the gene matches. CDR1 and CDR2 (germline): SQVTM, ANQGSEA. There are 13 residues in the CDR3.

CDR3 protein: CASSIMGQITYNEQFF. DNA for the CDR3: TGCGCCAGCAGCATAATGGGACAGATCACCTACAATGAGCAGTTCTTC. This sequence joins TRBV5-1 and TRBJ2-1; 7 nucleotides agree with TRBD1. CDR3 length: 16 residues. Trimming took 4 bases from V and 2 from J; bases not matched to a gene: 9. Germline V gives CDR1 SGHRS, CDR2 YFSETQ.

There are a few counts of this clone. The J gene is TRBJ2-1, the V gene TRBV25-1; D is possibly TRBD2 (6 bases). The germline V and J ends were trimmed by 4 bases and 7 bases, with 14 bases remaining between them. Germline V lookup: CDR1 MGHDK, CDR2 SYGVNS. The CDR3 is made up of 14 amino acids. CDR3 sequence reads: CASSGAGYTNEQFF. CDR3 bases: TGTGCCAGCAGTGGGGCGGGATATACAAATGAGCAGTTCTTC.

This chain uses TRBV2 with TRBJ2-7, with 8 bases fitting TRBD2. V shed 11 bases, J shed 6 bases, and the junction held 18 bases outside the gene matches. The CDR3 loop spans 15 amino acids. The germline V gene encodes CDR1 SNHLY and CDR2 FYNNEI. Here the CDR3 DNA reads TGTGCCTCCCTAGAAGCTAGCGGGCCCTCGGGCGAGCAGTACTTC. Translated, it gives CASLEASGPSGEQYF.

To note about this clone: One end of the junction fails to match germline, which may point to a read error. V gene TRBV7-7 combines with J gene TRBJ1-4; no clear D. In germline, CDR1 is SSHAT, CDR2 FNYEAQ (reference sequence). There are 13 residues in the CDR3. CDR3 in DNA: TGTGCTAGCAGTTTGATAACCGGTGAAAAACTGTTTTTT. It yields the protein CASSLITGEKLFF.

The CDR3 sequence: CASSLGGFVGNEQFF. The CDR3 bases are TGTGCCAGTAGCCTAGGGGGCTTCGTGGGCAATGAGCAGTTCTTC. The J gene is TRBJ2-1, the V gene TRBV19; 7 nucleotides align to TRBD1. CDR1 and CDR2 (germline): LNHDA, SQIVND (reference sequence). CDR3 size: 15 residues. J was trimmed by 6 bases and V by 6 bases; bases with no gene match: 11.

V is TRBV18 and J is TRBJ2-7; 7 bases map to TRBD1. Germline V gene lookup returns CDR1 KGHSH and CDR2 LQKENI. Trimming cost V 2 bases and J 2 bases; bases outside gene matches: 15. The CDR3 loop spans 18 amino acids. The CDR3: CASSPKGNRQGITYEQYF. CDR3 DNA sequence: TGTGCCAGCTCACCAAAGGGGAATCGACAGGGTATAACCTACGAGCAGTACTTC.

This chain links TRBV7-8 with TRBJ2-7; D is unresolved. The CDR3 spans 14 residues. Germline V gene data show CDR1 as SGHVS and CDR2 as FQNEAQ. The V end was cut by 0 bases, the J end by 7 bases, with 13 bases between. CDR3 residues: CASSLAPGRREQYF. In nucleotides, the CDR3 is TGTGCCAGCAGCTTAGCGCCAGGCCGTCGGGAGCAGTACTTC.

V usage is TRBV28 and J usage is TRBJ1-4, with TRBD1 as a possible D gene (6 bases). Germline CDR1 and CDR2: MDHEN and SYDVKM. The CDR3 length is 15 residues. V was shortened by 3 bases and J by 7 bases, with 15 bases between the two germline ends. For the CDR3, the DNA is TGTGCCAGCAGTTTTTCGGAAGGGGGGGGTGAAAAACTGTTTTTT. Translation gives CASSFSEGGGEKLFF.

CDR3 DNA sequence: TGCAGCGTTGAAGAGGGAGGGGTAGGCGCTGAAGCTTTCTTT. It yields the protein CSVEEGGVGAEAFF. The rearrangement uses TRBV29-1 and TRBJ1-1; TRBD1 might be the D (5 bases). The CDR3 consists of 14 residues. Germline CDR1 is SQVTM and CDR2 is ANQGSEA. Trimming removed 0 bases from V and 6 bases from J, with 14 bases in between.

This chain links TRBV4-1 with TRBJ1-1; 7 nucleotides line up with TRBD1. CDR1 is MGHRA, CDR2 YSYEKL, per germline. This CDR3 is built from 14 residues. Trimming at V came to 4 bases and at J to 5 bases, leaving 7 bases not matched to a gene. The CDR3, as DNA: TGCGCCAGCAGCCGAGAGACAGGGCGTACTGAAGCTTTCTTT. This translates into CASSRETGRTEAFF.

V usage is TRBV11-3 and J usage is TRBJ2-1, with 8 bases aligning to TRBD2. The CDR3 has 16 residues. Trimming took 4 bases from V and 0 from J; bases not matched to a gene: 5. CDR1 SGHNT and CDR2 YENEEA come from the germline V gene. The CDR3 protein is CASSSLLAASYNEQFF. DNA of the CDR3: TGTGCCAGCAGCTCCCTACTAGCGGCCTCCTACAATGAGCAGTTCTTC.

The rearrangement links TRBV30 to TRBJ1-2, with 9 bases lining up with TRBD1. The CDR3 is made up of 14 amino acids. The germline V gene has CDR1 GTSNPN and CDR2 SVGIG (reference sequence). Trimming at V came to 0 bases and at J to 3 bases, leaving 2 bases not matched to a gene. CDR3 residues: CAWSVRTGDYGYTF. As DNA, the CDR3 is TGTGCCTGGAGTGTAAGGACAGGGGACTATGGCTACACCTTC.

The V gene is TRBV4-3, the J gene TRBJ2-1; TRBD2 agrees at 11 bases. V shed 5 bases, J shed 1 base, and the junction held 4 bases outside the gene matches. The CDR3 covers 16 residues. Germline values: CDR1 LGHNA, CDR2 YSLEER. The CDR3 bases are TGCGCCAGCAGCGCCACTAGCGGGAGTTCCTACAATGAGCAGTTCTTC. As protein: CASSATSGSSYNEQFF.